This T cell receptor beta chain is drawn from a study of T cells in Graves' hyperthyroidism and ophthalmopathy. In the study overall: Before any treatment, at initial diagnosis, peripheral blood was collected.

Disease lasting under 3 months, a NOSPECS grade of at least 4, and a Clinical Activity Score of at least 3 were features of the ophthalmopathy patients. Any patient presenting with uncontrolled infection, other autoimmune disease, pregnancy or lactation was left out. Clinical symptoms, serum thyroxine, TRAb, thyroid ultrasound and orbital computed tomography established diagnosis. TCR beta CDR3 sequences were amplified from RNA transcripts. Primed by the HTBI set, a first-round RT-PCR was run on the TCR CDR3. TCRdb reanalysed the multiplex PCR reads using MiXCR and keeps one entry per CDR3 protein. The table includes about 640,000 distinct CDR3 sequences, 20% to 25% detected once. The V end lost 6 bases, the J end lost 4 bases, and 23 bases lay between the germline ends. The CDR3 length is 17 residues. From germline, CDR1 is SGHVS and CDR2 FNYEAQ.

The chain has TRBV7-6 and TRBJ2-3, with D perhaps TRBD1 (5 bases). The clonotype originates from a young man with Graves' ophthalmopathy. The specimen was blood. The CDR3: CASSPPGHGESADTQYF. The CDR3 bases are TGTGCCAGCAGTCCCCCAGGACATGGGGAATCGGCAGATACGCAGTATTTT.